The clone carrying this T cell receptor (gamma chain) turned up a few times. Antigen: not known. The data originate from a study of Vδ1+ human thymocytes. General study results and limits: Thymic TRG and TRD repertoires appeared highly polyclonal.

RNA was extracted from the cells and then reverse transcribed. Pooled V-gene forward primers with one constant-region reverse primer generated the CDR3 amplicons by multiplex PCR. TCRdb re-identified clones in the multiplex PCR reads via CATT. The data show approximately 20,000 gamma-chain clones, with about an eighth seen just once and 1.9% held by the top ten. Thymocytes were sorted as CD3+ TCRVdelta1+ TCRVdelta2- after alphabeta T cell depletion. CDR3 size: 12 residues. The V segment lost 6 bases and the J segment 3 bases; nucleotides outside the gene matches: 5. CDR1 VINAFY and CDR2 YDVSNSKD come from the germline V gene.

This clonotype was sampled from a child under three years old who had congenital heart surgery. The sequenced material came from Vdelta1+ gamma-delta thymocytes from the thymus. Regarding subset: FACS-sorted CD3+ TCRalphabeta- TCRVdelta1+ TCRVdelta2- thymocytes. The gene calls are TRGV5 and TRGJ1 or TRGJ2. The CDR3 bases are TGTGCCACCTGGCTATCTTATTATAAGAAACTCTTT. It translates to CATWLSYYKKLF.